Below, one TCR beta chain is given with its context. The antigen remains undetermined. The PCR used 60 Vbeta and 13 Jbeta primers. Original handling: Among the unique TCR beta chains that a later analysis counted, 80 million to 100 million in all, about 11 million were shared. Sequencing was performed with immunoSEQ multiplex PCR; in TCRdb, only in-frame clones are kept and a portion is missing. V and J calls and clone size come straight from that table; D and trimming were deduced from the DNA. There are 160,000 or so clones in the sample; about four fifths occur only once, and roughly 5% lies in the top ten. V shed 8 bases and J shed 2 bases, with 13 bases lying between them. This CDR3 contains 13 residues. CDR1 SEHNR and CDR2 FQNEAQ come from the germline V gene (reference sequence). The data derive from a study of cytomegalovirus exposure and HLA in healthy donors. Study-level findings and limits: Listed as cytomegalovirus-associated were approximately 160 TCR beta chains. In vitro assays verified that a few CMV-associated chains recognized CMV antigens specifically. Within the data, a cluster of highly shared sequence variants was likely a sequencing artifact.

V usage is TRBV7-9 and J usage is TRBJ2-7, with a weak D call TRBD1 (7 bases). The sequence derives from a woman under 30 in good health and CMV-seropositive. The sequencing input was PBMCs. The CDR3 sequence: CASRGTAAYEQYF. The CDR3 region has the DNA TGTGCCAGCCGGGGGACAGCCGCCTACGAGCAGTACTTC.